The 10 T cell receptor beta chains given below trace back to one sample, sequenced in a study of blood T cell repertoires in COVID-19. Libraries were prepared by immunoSEQ multiplex PCR; TCRdb keeps only in-frame clonotypes and omits some of them. Among 29,000 or so clones listed, roughly two thirds were seen once. The source material was peripheral blood. These receptors came from a human donor in a cohort sampled during active COVID-19.

The J gene is TRBJ1-6, the V gene TRBV19; D might be TRBD1 (5 bases). CDR1 is LNHDA and CDR2 is SQIVND in the germline V gene (reference sequence). The CDR3 loop spans 14 amino acids. V shed 1 base and J shed 9 bases, with 10 bases lying between them. The CDR3 bases are TGTGCCAGTAGTATAGGCCAGGGTAGTTCACCCCTCCACTTT. This codes for CASSIGQGSSPLHF.

This chain's CDR3 is CASSPPGQGTSGANVLTF. The DNA for the CDR3 is TGTGCCAGCTCACCACCTGGACAGGGAACTTCTGGGGCCAACGTCCTGACTTTC. The chain recombines TRBV18 with TRBJ2-6; TRBD1 matches at 8 bases. Germline loops: CDR1 KGHSH, CDR2 LQKENI. The CDR3 extends over 18 amino acids. V trimming: 0 bases; J trimming: 1 base; junction bases outside the gene matches: 5.

This clone appeared many times. V gene TRBV4-3 combines with J gene TRBJ2-1; 13 nucleotides match TRBD2. V lost 5 bases and J lost 6; bases outside the gene matches: 4. Germline V gene lookup returns CDR1 LGHNA and CDR2 YSLEER. The CDR3 spans 15 residues. CDR3 residues: CASSRTSGGANEQFF. DNA for the CDR3: TGCGCCAGCAGCAGAACTAGCGGGGGGGCCAATGAGCAGTTCTTC.

This clone was recorded many times. This sequence joins TRBV28 and TRBJ1-5; 7 bases line up with TRBD1. Germline loops: CDR1 MDHEN, CDR2 SYDVKM. The CDR3 spans 14 residues. The trim removed 6 bases at V and 0 bases at J, leaving 2 bases unmatched. The CDR3 DNA sequence: TGTGCCAGCAGCCAGGGGGGTAGCAATCAGCCCCAGCATTTT. It yields the protein CASSQGGSNQPQHF. The full variable domain, completed using reference TRBV28 and TRBJ1-5, is DVKVTQSSRYLVKRTGEKVFLECVQDMDHENMFWYRQDPGLGLRLIYFSYDVKMKEKGDIPEGYSVSREKKERFSLILESASTNQTSMYLCASSQGGSNQPQHFGDGTRLSIL.

The chain joins TRBV10-2 to TRBJ1-1, with D possibly being TRBD1 (5 bases). V was cut by 0 bases and J by 1 base, with 9 bases left in between. Germline CDR1 reads WSHSY; CDR2 reads SAAADI. The CDR3 runs 15 residues. CDR3: CASSESGLTNTEAFF. The DNA of the CDR3 is TGCGCCAGCAGTGAGTCGGGACTAACGAACACTGAAGCTTTCTTT.

The chain links TRBV28 to TRBJ1-3; D is unresolved. The CDR3 covers 14 residues. The V end lost 2 bases, the J end lost 0 bases, and 5 bases lay between the germline ends. Germline V gives CDR1 MDHEN, CDR2 SYDVKM. Written as DNA, the CDR3 is TGTGCCAGCAGTTTACACACCTCTGGAAACACCATATATTTT. Residues: CASSLHTSGNTIYF.

This sequence joins TRBV11-1 and TRBJ2-1; the match to TRBD2 covers 10 bases. Germline lookup yields CDR1 SGHAT and CDR2 FQDESV (reference sequence). There are 15 residues in the CDR3. J gave up 3 bases and V 5 bases, and 4 bases lay outside the gene matches. DNA of the CDR3: TGTGCCAGCAGCCCAATAGCGGGAGGCTACAATGAGCAGTTCTTC. Translated: CASSPIAGGYNEQFF. Based on the CDR3 plus reference TRBV11-1 and TRBJ2-1, the full variable domain is EAEVAQSPRYKITEKSQAVAFWCDPISGHATLYWYRQILGQGPELLVQFQDESVVDDSQLPKDRFSAERLKGVDSTLKIQPAELGDSAMYLCASSPIAGGYNEQFFGPGTRLTVL.

V gene TRBV2 combines with J gene TRBJ2-1; 11 bases map to TRBD2. V lost 2 bases, J lost 6 bases, and 3 bases stayed unmatched. This CDR3 has 15 amino acids. Germline values: CDR1 SNHLY, CDR2 FYNNEI. The CDR3 here is CASSEQGTSGNEQFF. The CDR3 bases are TGTGCCAGCAGTGAACAGGGGACTAGCGGCAATGAGCAGTTCTTC.

The chain joins TRBV7-2 to TRBJ1-1; D perhaps matches TRBD1 (6 bases). Trimming pared 3 bases from V and 4 bases from J, leaving 12 bases between. CDR1 and CDR2 from the germline V gene are SGHTA and FQGNSA. The CDR3 length is 14 residues. The CDR3 spells CASSLRGLSTEAFF. CDR3 bases: TGTGCCAGCAGCTTGAGGGGGTTATCCACTGAAGCTTTCTTT.

This clone occurred a few times. This rearrangement joins TRBV18 to TRBJ2-7, with D possibly matching TRBD1 (5 bases). Germline V gene data show CDR1 as KGHSH and CDR2 as LQKENI. This CDR3 spans 13 amino acids. Deletions cut 5 bases from V and 2 bases from J, with 10 bases between. CDR3 loop: CASSSRGAYEQYF. Here the CDR3 DNA reads TGTGCCAGCTCATCAAGGGGTGCCTACGAGCAGTACTTC.